This TCR beta chain originates from a study of CD8 T cells in ankylosing spondylitis. General study points: Characteristic of ankylosing spondylitis blood, it appeared, was a TCR beta motif comprising several highly homologous variants.

With respect to this clonotype: The antigen is undetermined.

TCRdb reanalysed the 5' RACE reads using MiXCR and keeps one entry per CDR3 protein. Of roughly 400,000 distinct CDR3 sequences in the sample, 20% to 25% are singletons; the top ten hold about a sixth. The sequenced material came from blood, either unsorted or a sorted T cell fraction (not recorded which). The sequence was obtained from a male donor with ankylosing spondylitis.

In DNA form, the CDR3 reads TGCGCCAGCAGCGGCCCGGGAGGAGCAGATACGCAGTATTTT. It is translated as CASSGPGGADTQYF. The chain couples TRBV5-1 to TRBJ2-3; 7 nucleotides agree with TRBD2. Germline V gene lookup returns CDR1 SGHRS and CDR2 YFSETQ. The CDR3 extends over 14 amino acids. J lost 4 bases, V lost 4 bases, and 6 bases had no gene match.